Presented here are 24 T cell receptor beta chains from one specimen sequenced in a study of Tregs in tolerant kidney transplant recipients. Related graft donors supplied nonmyeloablative bone marrow transplants, and mixed chimerism was transient. Libraries were prepared by immunoSEQ multiplex PCR; TCRdb keeps only in-frame clonotypes and omits some of them. Of roughly 64,000 clones listed, 80% to 90% were seen once; the top ten hold 3.5% to 4%. Here the sequenced sample was CD4+ T cells from blood (PBMCs), taken 6 months after the transplant. The receptors derive from a human patient who received a combined kidney and bone marrow transplant. Some T cells here may be from the graft donor.

CDR3 protein: CASSYSEAQYF. CDR3 in DNA: TGTGCCAGCAGTTATTCTGAGGCCCAGTACTTC. The chain couples TRBV2 to TRBJ2-5; unclear D gene. Germline V CDR1 and CDR2: SNHLY, FYNNEI. This CDR3 region has 11 residues. V lost 5 bases to trimming and J lost 9 bases, with 10 bases between them.

V is TRBV7-8 and J is TRBJ2-7, with 9 bases lining up with TRBD2. The germline V gene has CDR1 SGHVS and CDR2 FQNEAQ. This CDR3 contains 15 residues. V lost 0 bases to trimming and J lost 6 bases; unmatched junction nucleotides: 6. This CDR3 is CASSLALAGLIEQYF. CDR3 bases: TGTGCCAGCAGCTTAGCACTAGCGGGCCTCATCGAGCAGTACTTC.

The rearrangement uses TRBV5-1 and TRBJ2-5; tentatively, D is TRBD1 (6 bases). The CDR3 loop spans 19 amino acids. Germline-derived CDR1 and CDR2 are SGHRS and YFSETQ. Trimming removed 0 bases at V and 1 base at J, with 22 bases between. This CDR3 reads CASSLAGTQGRVAQETQYF. CDR3 DNA sequence: TGCGCCAGCAGCTTGGCCGGCACTCAGGGGAGAGTCGCCCAAGAGACCCAGTACTTC.

The V gene is TRBV5-1, the J gene TRBJ2-2; no reliable D call. There are 14 residues in the CDR3. V was trimmed by 7 bases and J by 6 bases, leaving 16 bases between them. Germline V gene lookup returns CDR1 SGHRS and CDR2 YFSETQ. CDR3 sequence: CASHPGRSAGELFF. Here the CDR3 DNA reads TGCGCCAGCCACCCCGGAAGGAGTGCCGGGGAGCTGTTTTTT.

This chain links TRBV19 with TRBJ1-4; D unclear. Germline-derived CDR1 and CDR2 are LNHDA and SQIVND (reference sequence). This CDR3 has 14 residues. Trimming took off 2 bases at V and 8 bases at J, with 12 bases between the two ends. The CDR3 protein is CASSIRTESEKLFF. The CDR3 coding sequence is TGTGCCAGTAGTATAAGAACAGAATCCGAAAAACTGTTTTTT.

The V and J genes are TRBV5-6 and TRBJ1-2, with D possibly TRBD1 on 5 matching bases. The CDR3 extends over 13 amino acids. V dropped 5 bases and J dropped 8 bases, with 16 bases sitting between them. CDR1 and CDR2 from the germline V gene are SGHDT and YYEEEE. This chain's CDR3 is CASSSGLSSGYTF. DNA for the CDR3: TGTGCCAGCAGTTCGGGACTATCTTCCGGCTACACCTTC.

This clone has just a few counts. The rearrangement joins TRBV14 to TRBJ1-2; possible D gene TRBD1, 5 bases. This CDR3 is 15 amino acids long. Germline lookup yields CDR1 SGHDN and CDR2 FVKESK. The V gene lost 3 bases and the J gene lost 5 bases, with 16 bases spanning the gap. As DNA, the CDR3 is TGTGCCAGCAGCCAGGCCGGGTTCCAGGGTTATGGCTACACCTTC. Translated: CASSQAGFQGYGYTF. Together with reference TRBV14 and TRBJ1-2, the CDR3 gives the full variable domain: EAGVTQFPSHSVIEKGQTVTLRCDPISGHDNLYWYRRVMGKEIKFLLHFVKESKQDESGMPNNRFLAERTGGTYSTLKVQPAELEDSGVYFCASSQAGFQGYGYTFGSGTRLTVV.

The chain combines TRBV5-1 with TRBJ2-1; 8 nucleotides agree with TRBD1. V lost 4 bases, J lost 12 bases, and 9 bases stayed unmatched. The germline gives CDR1 SGHRS, CDR2 YFSETQ. This CDR3 contains 13 residues. The CDR3 nucleotides are TGCGCCAGCAGCCGAGAGACCGGGACAGGGCAGTTCTTC. It specifies CASSRETGTGQFF.

This chain joins TRBV5-1 and TRBJ2-5, with D possibly matching TRBD1 (6 bases). The CDR3 covers 13 residues. Between the trimmed V and J ends, which lost 0 bases and 5 bases, there was a span of 8 bases. The germline gives CDR1 SGHRS, CDR2 YFSETQ. Written as DNA, the CDR3 is TGCGCCAGCAGCTTGGACAGGGTGGAGACCCAGTACTTC. Translation: CASSLDRVETQYF.

This clone appeared once. This chain links TRBV7-3 with TRBJ1-5; D gene unclear. This CDR3 contains 13 residues. The germline gives CDR1 SGHTA, CDR2 FQGTGA. V was cut by 0 bases and J by 5 bases, with 5 bases left in between. CDR3 amino acids: CASSLTGDQPQHF. As DNA, the CDR3 is TGTGCCAGCAGCTTAACGGGAGATCAGCCCCAGCATTTT.

The V gene is TRBV7-9, the J gene TRBJ2-7; TRBD1 matches 9 bases. Trimming cost V 2 bases and J 4 bases; bases outside gene matches: 3. The germline V gene has CDR1 SEHNR and CDR2 FQNEAQ (reference sequence). There are 14 residues in the CDR3. The CDR3 nucleotides read TGTGCCAGCAGCTTAACAGGGGGCATATACGAGCAGTACTTC. Translated, it gives CASSLTGGIYEQYF.

The rearrangement uses TRBV2 and TRBJ2-7; a possible D gene is TRBD1 (5 bases). Trimming removed 4 bases at V and 6 bases at J, with 13 bases between. Per germline, CDR1 SNHLY and CDR2 FYNNEI. The CDR3 has 13 amino acids. The CDR3 nucleotides are TGTGCCAGCAGTGCGCAGGGATGGGGCGAGCAGTACTTC. Translated, it gives CASSAQGWGEQYF.

This clone has just one count. This chain uses TRBV18 with TRBJ2-7; 9 bases agree with TRBD2. The CDR3 covers 15 residues. Germline-derived CDR1 and CDR2 are KGHSH and LQKENI. Trimming cost V 5 bases and J 5 bases; bases outside gene matches: 10. The CDR3 nucleotides read TGTGCCAGCTCAAAGGGACTAGCATCGTCCCACGAGCAGTACTTC. Its protein product is CASSKGLASSHEQYF.

The rearrangement joins TRBV7-2 to TRBJ1-3; TRBD1 aligns across 11 bases. V dropped 3 bases and J dropped 7; count of bases not matched to a gene: 5. CDR1 and CDR2 from the germline V gene are SGHTA and FQGNSA. The CDR3 spans 15 residues. The CDR3 nucleotides read TGTGCCAGCAGCTTCGGACAGGGGGCGTATAACACCATATATTTT. Its protein product is CASSFGQGAYNTIYF.

The V gene is TRBV21-1, the J gene TRBJ2-1; no DNA check was done on the table's D call, TRBD2. TRBV21-1 is classified as a pseudogene. CDR3 size: 18 residues. The CDR3 DNA reads as TGTGCCAGCAGCAAAGCGCTAGCGGAGCTATCCTCCTACAATGAGCAGTTCTTC. Encoded protein: CASSKALAELSSYNEQFF.

This chain connects TRBV27 to TRBJ1-3, with 8 bases fitting TRBD1. The trim removed 4 bases at V and 6 bases at J, leaving 5 bases unmatched. The germline V gene has CDR1 MNHEY and CDR2 SMNVEV (reference sequence). The CDR3 has 14 residues. The CDR3 reads CASSSMDRVNTIYF. In DNA, the CDR3 is TGTGCCAGCAGTTCGATGGACAGGGTAAACACCATATATTTT.

The chain employs TRBV11-2 and TRBJ1-2; 10 bases are shared with TRBD1. V gave up 6 bases and J gave up 3 bases; unmatched junction bases: 7. CDR1 and CDR2 from the germline V gene are SGHAT and FQNNGV. The CDR3 loop spans 15 amino acids. For the CDR3, the DNA is TGTGCCAGCAGGTACCGGGACAGGGGAGACTATGGCTACACCTTC. It yields the protein CASRYRDRGDYGYTF.

This chain connects TRBV7-9 to TRBJ2-5, with D maybe TRBD1 (6 bases). The J call may be incorrect, as the DNA end agrees better with TRBJ2-7. CDR1 is SEHNR, CDR2 FQNEAQ, per germline (reference sequence). This CDR3 has 12 amino acids. The CDR3 loop is CASSLDRAEQYF. In DNA, the CDR3 is TGTGCCAGCAGCTTAGACAGGGCCGAGCAGTACTTC.

The gene calls are TRBV7-3 and TRBJ2-2; 8 bases agree with TRBD1. This CDR3 comprises 16 residues. The J segment lost 3 bases and the V segment lost 5 bases, leaving 8 bases of the junction unmatched. The germline V gene encodes CDR1 SGHTA and CDR2 FQGTGA. The CDR3 here is CASSPVGTGDTGELFF. The CDR3 DNA follows: TGTGCCAGCAGCCCGGTCGGGACAGGCGACACCGGGGAGCTGTTTTTT.

The rearrangement joins TRBV30 to TRBJ1-1; D not certain. Trimming stripped 5 bases from V and 0 bases from J, with 10 bases between. This CDR3 comprises 13 residues. Per germline, CDR1 GTSNPN and CDR2 SVGIG (reference sequence). CDR3 in DNA: TGTGCCTGGGGAGGGCACCTGAACACTGAAGCTTTCTTT. Protein sequence: CAWGGHLNTEAFF.

The gene calls are TRBV4-2 and TRBJ1-1; D possibly corresponds to TRBD1 (6 bases). V lost 1 base and J lost 1, with 10 bases in between. This CDR3 region has 15 residues. From germline, CDR1 is LGHNA and CDR2 YNFKEQ. The CDR3 protein is CASSQGDTRNTEAFF. The CDR3 DNA sequence: TGTGCCAGCAGCCAAGGGGACACAAGGAACACTGAAGCTTTCTTT.

The gene calls are TRBV5-4 and TRBJ1-2, with TRBD1 identical over 9 bases. J lost 4 bases, V lost 2 bases, and 3 bases had no gene match. The CDR3 loop spans 14 amino acids. Per the germline V gene, CDR1 is SGHNT and CDR2 is YYREEE (reference sequence). The CDR3 is CASSFQDRGYGYTF. The DNA of the CDR3 is TGTGCCAGCAGCTTCCAGGACAGGGGCTATGGCTACACCTTC.

The genes are TRBV15 and TRBJ2-3; 10 bases are a match to TRBD2. The length of the CDR3 is 17 residues. Germline values: CDR1 LNHNV, CDR2 YYDKDF (reference sequence). V shed 4 bases, J shed 0 bases, and the junction held 7 bases outside the gene matches. The CDR3 here is CATSKRGGQASTDTQYF. The CDR3 coding sequence is TGTGCCACCAGCAAGCGGGGGGGTCAGGCTAGCACAGATACGCAGTATTTT.

The chain links TRBV7-3 to TRBJ2-3, with D tentatively TRBD2 (6 bases). Trimming took 2 bases from V and 0 from J, leaving 9 bases between them. The CDR3 consists of 15 residues. Germline CDR1 reads SGHTA; CDR2 reads FQGTGA. The CDR3, as DNA: TGTGCCAGCAGCTTAGACGGGACTAGCACAGATACGCAGTATTTT. Its protein product is CASSLDGTSTDTQYF.